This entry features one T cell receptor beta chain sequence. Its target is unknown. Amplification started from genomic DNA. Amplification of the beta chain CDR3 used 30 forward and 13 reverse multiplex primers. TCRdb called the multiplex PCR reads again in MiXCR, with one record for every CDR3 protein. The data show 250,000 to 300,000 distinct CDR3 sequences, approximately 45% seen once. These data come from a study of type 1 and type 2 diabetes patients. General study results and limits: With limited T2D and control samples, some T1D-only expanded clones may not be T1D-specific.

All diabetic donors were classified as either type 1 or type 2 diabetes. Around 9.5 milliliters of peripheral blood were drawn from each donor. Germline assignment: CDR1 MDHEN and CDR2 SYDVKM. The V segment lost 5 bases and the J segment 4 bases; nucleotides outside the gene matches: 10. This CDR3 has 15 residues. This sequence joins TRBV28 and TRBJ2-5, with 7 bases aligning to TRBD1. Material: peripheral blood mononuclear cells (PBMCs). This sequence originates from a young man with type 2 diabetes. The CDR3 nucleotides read TGTGCCAGCAGTGGGGCAGACAGGGCCGGAGAGACCCAGTACTTC. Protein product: CASSGADRAGETQYF.